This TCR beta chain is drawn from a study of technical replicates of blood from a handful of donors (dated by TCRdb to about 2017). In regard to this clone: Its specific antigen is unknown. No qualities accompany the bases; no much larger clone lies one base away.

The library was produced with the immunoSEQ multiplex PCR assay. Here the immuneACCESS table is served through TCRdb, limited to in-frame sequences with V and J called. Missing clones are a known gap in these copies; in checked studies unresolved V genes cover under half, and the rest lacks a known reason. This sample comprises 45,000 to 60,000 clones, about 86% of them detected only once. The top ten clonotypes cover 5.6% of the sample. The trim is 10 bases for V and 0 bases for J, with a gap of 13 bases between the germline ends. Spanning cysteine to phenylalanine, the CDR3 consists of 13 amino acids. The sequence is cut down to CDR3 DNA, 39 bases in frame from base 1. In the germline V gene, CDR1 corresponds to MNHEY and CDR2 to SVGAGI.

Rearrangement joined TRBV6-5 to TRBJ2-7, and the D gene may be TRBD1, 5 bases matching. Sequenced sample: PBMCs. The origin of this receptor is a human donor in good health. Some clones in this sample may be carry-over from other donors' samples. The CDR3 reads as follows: CATYGQASYEQYF. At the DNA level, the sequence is TGTGCCACATATGGACAAGCCTCCTACGAGCAGTACTTC.